This record covers a single TCR beta chain. The sample belongs to a study of control samples from healthy donors and cancer patients. Clones were sequenced by immunoSEQ multiplex PCR, and TCRdb holds only the in-frame ones, with some missing. This sample has tens of thousands of clones, with roughly 89% found just once. The V and J ends lost 0 bases and 12 bases respectively, with 9 bases between them. Germline CDR1 DFQATT, CDR2 SNEGSKA (reference sequence). This CDR3 region has 11 residues. The chain uses TRBV20-1 and TRBJ1-5, with D unclear. The sequence came from a man aged 35 to 55 with colorectal cancer. The sample consisted of PBMCs. CDR3 DNA sequence: TGCAGTGCTAGAGATCAAATCAACCAGCATTTT. Residues: CSARDQINQHF.